The subject of this entry is one T cell receptor beta chain. The data derive from a study of cytomegalovirus exposure and HLA in healthy donors. For the study at large: Roughly 180 million T cells yielded approximately 100 million unique TCR beta sequences, as an earlier analysis found. Of around 400 genotyped donors, roughly 81% grouped in the Caucasian-associated ancestry cluster.

PCR used 60 Vbeta primers and 13 Jbeta primers. Measured with immunoSEQ multiplex PCR; TCRdb has only the in-frame clones, and not every one. There are 99,000 or so clones in the sample; about 13% occur only once, and 16% lies in the top ten. The sample consisted of PBMCs. This receptor was taken from a man aged 35 to 55 in good health and CMV-seropositive.

The CDR3 here is CASSSFIDSSYNEQFF. The CDR3 bases are TGTGCCAGCAGTTCTTTTATAGATAGCTCCTACAATGAGCAGTTCTTC. V and J are TRBV28 and TRBJ2-1; no definite D call. The ends were cut back, 4 bases at V and 0 bases at J, with 13 bases in the middle. The CDR3 consists of 16 residues. Germline CDR1 MDHEN, CDR2 SYDVKM.